This T cell receptor beta chain was sequenced for a study of post-analysis software for immune sequencing data. General study findings and limits: Roughly 5 TRBV segments (TRBV5-6, TRBV5-1 and TRBV20-1 among them) occurred more frequently in patients than in controls.

Every TCR beta cDNA library bore unique molecular identifiers. From the PCR reads, TCRdb called clonotypes with MiXCR, one entry per CDR3 protein. The sample holds fewer than 900,000 distinct CDR3 sequences, approximately 44% seen once. Germline values: CDR1 KGHDR, CDR2 SFDVKD. Between the trimmed V and J ends, which lost 5 bases and 2 bases, there was a span of 16 bases. This CDR3 region has 16 residues. As concerns this clonotype: Its specificity is unknown.

The receptor comes from a girl between 5 and 17 years old with multiple sclerosis. Material: blood. The chain is built from TRBV24-1 and TRBJ2-3; tentatively, D is TRBD2 (6 bases). The CDR3: CATSGGDLASTDTQYF. The DNA of the CDR3 is TGTGCCACCAGTGGGGGGGACCTAGCCTCCACAGATACGCAGTATTTT.